A selection of T cell receptor beta chains follows, all from one sample in a study of regulatory T cells in long-lasting Graves disease. TCRdb reanalysed the multiplex PCR reads using MiXCR and keeps one entry per CDR3 protein. The sample consists of 500,000 to 700,000 distinct CDR3 sequences, about 32% of them appearing once. This material consisted of peripheral blood mononuclear cells (PBMCs), taken when the disease was refractory, from a patient treated with antithyroid drugs. These receptors came from a female donor with Graves disease. Both conserved end residues are part of each CDR3. Some rows mark clone size as missing; the rest say once, few, many or name a class of expanded clone.

v_call,clone_size,cdr3_aa
TRBV5-4,once,CASSFRGGNTIYF
TRBV29-1,.,CSVGTGEDYEQYF
TRBV20-1,.,CSARTQFTGEQFF
TRBV2,few,CASNLLGERGSGNTIYF
TRBV15,few,CATSRTGARETQYF
TRBV7-8,.,CASSLGGGPEETQYF
TRBV9,many,CASSVASSGGELFF
TRBV19,.,CASVGQKHHGYTF
TRBV6-2/TRBV6-3,few,CASSEPGPRQPQHF
TRBV29-1,few,CSVEPTLLGASGYTF
TRBV28,many,CASSFMSGYNSPLHF
TRBV12-3/TRBV12-4,many,CASRLGGISNQPQHF
TRBV2,.,CASSTDPKNTF
TRBV28,few,CACSDPTDTQYF
TRBV19,.,CASRVGTQNTEAFF
TRBV20-1,.,CSASIMLNTEAFF
TRBV12-5,.,CASGLAETVYGYTF
TRBV6-1,.,CATDRVSNQPQHF
TRBV6-5,.,CASSYGLSSYEQYF
TRBV5-1,many,CASSRPRQGGTEAFF
TRBV28,.,CAANPGQANYGYTF
TRBV28,.,CASSLGEVGQPQHF
TRBV7-6,.,CASSLTWVGDTGELFF
TRBV24-1,few,CATSDPRDFQETQYF
TRBV19,.,CASSKGTTNTEAFF
TRBV28,few,CASRPQGFGQPQHF
TRBV7-6,.,CASSLDLEETEAFF
TRBV11-2,many,CASSLVQGGNYYGYTF
TRBV19,few,CASSIGGPFTEAFF
TRBV27,few,CASTNGRARNEQFF
TRBV12-3/TRBV12-4,few,CASHNRGSGGYTF
TRBV7-2,many,CASSPVLYSEQYF
TRBV3-1,.,CASSQTGTGGEKLFF
TRBV28,.,CASSLTSGTGDEAFF
TRBV5-1,.,CASSFSRQRNEKLFF
TRBV6-1,few,CASTEGGHYGYTF
TRBV19,.,CASRPSGTGDGGELFF
TRBV20-1,few,CSARRTLNTEAFF
TRBV20-1,few,CSARDPGGGNQPQHF
TRBV6-1,few,CASSATGWENTGELFF
TRBV11-2,few,CASSSTTRNGHNEQFF
TRBV11-2,.,CASSLGGPWTEAFF
TRBV9,many,CASSVRGNTEAFF
TRBV4-2,few,CASSQVGQGNSPLHF
TRBV11-2,.,CASSLWLALSSYEQYF
TRBV20-1,.,CSARDFGIVTDTQYF
TRBV29-1,.,CSVFGGTDYGYTF